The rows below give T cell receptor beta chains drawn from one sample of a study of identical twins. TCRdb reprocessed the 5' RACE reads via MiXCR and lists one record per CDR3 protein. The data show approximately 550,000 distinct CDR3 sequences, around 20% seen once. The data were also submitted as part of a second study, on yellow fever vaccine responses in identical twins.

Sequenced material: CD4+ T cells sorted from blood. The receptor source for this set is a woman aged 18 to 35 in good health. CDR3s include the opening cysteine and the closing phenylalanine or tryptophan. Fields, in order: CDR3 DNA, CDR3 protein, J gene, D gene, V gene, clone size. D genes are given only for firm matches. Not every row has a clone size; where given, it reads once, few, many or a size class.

cdr3_nt: TGTGCCAGCAGCGTAGAGGGCCTGGTGGCCAAAAACATTCAGTACTTC; cdr3_aa: CASSVEGLVAKNIQYF; j_call: TRBJ2-4; d_call: .; v_call: TRBV7-9; clone_size: .
cdr3_nt: TGCGCCAGCAGCTTGGAATTTGGACAGGGGAGACAGACCCAGTACTTC; cdr3_aa: CASSLEFGQGRQTQYF; j_call: TRBJ2-5; d_call: TRBD1; v_call: TRBV5-1; clone_size: few
cdr3_nt: TGTGCCAGCAGTACTATAGGCGATGAGCAGTTCTTC; cdr3_aa: CASSTIGDEQFF; j_call: TRBJ2-1; d_call: .; v_call: TRBV27; clone_size: .
cdr3_nt: TGTGCGTCAAGAGTAGACAGGATGAACACTGAAGCTTTCTTT; cdr3_aa: CASRVDRMNTEAFF; j_call: TRBJ1-1; d_call: .; v_call: TRBV10-3; clone_size: few
cdr3_nt: TGTGCCAGCAGCTCGACGGGACTAGCGGCAGATACGCAGTATTTT; cdr3_aa: CASSSTGLAADTQYF; j_call: TRBJ2-3; d_call: TRBD2; v_call: TRBV7-9; clone_size: .
cdr3_nt: TGTGCCAGCAGCTTAGGACAGCCACATTTGGGGCGGGGGGGCAATGAGCAGTTCTTC; cdr3_aa: CASSLGQPHLGRGGNEQFF; j_call: TRBJ2-1; d_call: TRBD2; v_call: TRBV11-2; clone_size: .
cdr3_nt: TGTGCCAGCAGTAAAGTACAGGGGGCGGTCACTGAAGCTTTCTTT; cdr3_aa: CASSKVQGAVTEAFF; j_call: TRBJ1-1; d_call: TRBD1; v_call: TRBV28; clone_size: few
cdr3_nt: TGTGCCAGCAGTCCCTATGCAGGGGCCGGGGAGCTGTTTTTT; cdr3_aa: CASSPYAGAGELFF; j_call: TRBJ2-2; d_call: .; v_call: TRBV28; clone_size: few
cdr3_nt: TGTGCCAGCAGTTATCGGGATACCGGCACAGATACGCAGTATTTT; cdr3_aa: CASSYRDTGTDTQYF; j_call: TRBJ2-3; d_call: .; v_call: TRBV6-5; clone_size: .
cdr3_nt: TGTGCCAGCAACCAGGGGGGTGCTGCTTTCTTT; cdr3_aa: CASNQGGAAFF; j_call: TRBJ1-1; d_call: TRBD1; v_call: TRBV6-2/TRBV6-3; clone_size: .
cdr3_nt: TGCGCCAGCAGCTTGGGTAAAGGTGCAGATACGCAGTATTTT; cdr3_aa: CASSLGKGADTQYF; j_call: TRBJ2-3; d_call: .; v_call: TRBV5-1; clone_size: .
cdr3_nt: TGCAGTGCCGCGGTGGCGGGAGTAAGCACAGATACGCAGTATTTT; cdr3_aa: CSAAVAGVSTDTQYF; j_call: TRBJ2-3; d_call: TRBD2; v_call: TRBV20-1; clone_size: .
cdr3_nt: TGTGCCAGCAGCTTAGGGAAAGCGGGAGGCACAGATACGCAGTATTTT; cdr3_aa: CASSLGKAGGTDTQYF; j_call: TRBJ2-3; d_call: TRBD2; v_call: TRBV7-7; clone_size: .
cdr3_nt: TGTGCCAGCAGCCCACCCGGGAGGGGCACTGAAGCTTTCTTT; cdr3_aa: CASSPPGRGTEAFF; j_call: TRBJ1-1; d_call: .; v_call: TRBV4-2; clone_size: few
cdr3_nt: TGTGCCAGCAGCCCCCCGGCGAGCACAGATACGCAGTATTTT; cdr3_aa: CASSPPASTDTQYF; j_call: TRBJ2-3; d_call: .; v_call: TRBV7-9; clone_size: .
cdr3_nt: TGTGCCAGCAGCGTATGGACTAGCGGGGGGGCCTCTTTGAATGAGCAGTTCTTC; cdr3_aa: CASSVWTSGGASLNEQFF; j_call: TRBJ2-1; d_call: TRBD2; v_call: TRBV9; clone_size: .
cdr3_nt: TGTGCCAGCAGCTCGCGCCACAAAGAGACCCAGTACTTC; cdr3_aa: CASSSRHKETQYF; j_call: TRBJ2-5; d_call: .; v_call: TRBV7-9; clone_size: few